This T cell receptor (beta chain) was captured in a study of cytomegalovirus exposure and HLA in healthy donors. 60 Vbeta and 13 Jbeta primers were used in PCR. Sequencing was performed with immunoSEQ multiplex PCR; in TCRdb, only in-frame clones are kept and a portion is missing. Found here are roughly 80,000 clones, less than 80% of them singletons; the top ten hold 6.9%. The germline gives CDR1 MNHEY, CDR2 SMNVEV (reference sequence). This CDR3 comprises 12 residues. The ends were cut back, 4 bases at V and 5 bases at J, with 9 bases in the middle. The rearrangement links TRBV27 to TRBJ2-7; TRBD1 might be the D (5 bases). The receptor was isolated from a woman between 50 and 59 years old in good health and CMV-seropositive. The sample taken for sequencing was PBMCs. The CDR3 DNA sequence: TGTGCCAGCAGTTCTCAGGGCCACGAGCAGTACTTC. Translating it yields CASSSQGHEQYF.